This is a list of T cell receptor beta chains from one sample in a study of blood T cells in healthy people across ages. TCRdb re-called the 5' RACE reads with MiXCR, one entry per CDR3 protein. The table lists 800,000 or so distinct CDR3 sequences, about 59% of them singletons. The specimen was blood. The receptors were sampled from a young man in good health. Both conserved end residues are part of each CDR3. A D gene is named only where the DNA matches it firmly. Only some rows state a clone size, as once, few, many or a class for expanded clones.

TRBV7-2,TRBJ2-7,.,.,TGTGCCAGCAGCTTAGTTGGGGGGCCGGGCGAGCAGTACTTC,CASSLVGGPGEQYF
TRBV12-3/TRBV12-4,TRBJ1-5,.,.,TGTGCCAGCGGGGCCCTTAGCAATCAGCCCCAGCATTTT,CASGALSNQPQHF
TRBV12-3/TRBV12-4,TRBJ1-5,few,.,TGTGCCAGCAGTCCTAGGGGTAGCAATCAGCCCCAGCATTTT,CASSPRGSNQPQHF
TRBV7-6,TRBJ1-5,few,.,TGTGCCAGCAGCCGATTGCAGGGAATGGATCAGCCCCAGCATTTT,CASSRLQGMDQPQHF
TRBV6-2/TRBV6-3,TRBJ2-3,.,.,TGTGCCAGCAGTTACCTACAGGGGACTATAAGCACAGATACGCAGTATTTT,CASSYLQGTISTDTQYF
TRBV6-6,TRBJ2-5,.,TRBD2,TGTGCCAGCACCCAACCCGGGGAGGGCCAAGAGACCCAGTACTTC,CASTQPGEGQETQYF
TRBV2,TRBJ2-1,.,.,TGTGCCAGCAGTGAAGGTGGGGCCCCTAACGAGCAGTTCTTC,CASSEGGAPNEQFF
TRBV12-3/TRBV12-4,TRBJ2-3,.,TRBD1,TGTGCCAGCAGTCAGTCCGGGACAGGGGCCTCCTCCGATACGCAGTATTTT,CASSQSGTGASSDTQYF
TRBV9,TRBJ2-7,.,.,TGTGCCAGCAGCGTAGCAGGCAGGGCCTACGAGCAGTACTTC,CASSVAGRAYEQYF
TRBV5-5,TRBJ2-5,few,TRBD1,TGTGCCAGCAGTCGGATGGACAGGGCGATGGAAGAGACCCAGTACTTC,CASSRMDRAMEETQYF
TRBV5-1,TRBJ2-5,few,TRBD1,TGCGCCAGCAGCTTCGGGACAGGGTTGGGAGAGACCCAGTACTTC,CASSFGTGLGETQYF
TRBV7-8,TRBJ2-5,.,.,TGTGCCAGCTCCTTCCGAACAGGGTGGCAAGAGACCCAGTACTTC,CASSFRTGWQETQYF
TRBV12-3/TRBV12-4,TRBJ1-2,.,.,TGTGCCAGCAGTTTTACGGTATCCTATGGCTACACCTTC,CASSFTVSYGYTF
TRBV11-3,TRBJ1-2,.,TRBD1,TGTGCCAGCAGCTCTCAGGGACAGGGAGACTTAAACTATGGCTACACCTTC,CASSSQGQGDLNYGYTF
TRBV7-2,TRBJ2-3,once,.,TGTGCCGGCAGCTTAGGGGGGGTTCAGACACTCACAGATACGCAGTATTTT,CAGSLGGVQTLTDTQYF
TRBV5-1,TRBJ2-7,.,.,TGCGCCAGCAGCCCTAACCCGACAGGGACTACCTACGAGCAGTACTTC,CASSPNPTGTTYEQYF
TRBV2,TRBJ2-5,.,.,TGTGCTTTAGGAGCGGAGTACCAAGAGACCCAGTACTTC,CALGAEYQETQYF
TRBV5-1,TRBJ2-7,.,.,TGCGCCAGCAGCCCCCGACAGAGCTTCTACAATGAGCAGTACTTC,CASSPRQSFYNEQYF
TRBV29-1,TRBJ2-5,.,.,TGCAGCGGGGGTGGAGGGGGGCTCGAGACCCAGTACTTC,CSGGGGGLETQYF
TRBV29-1,TRBJ2-5,few,.,TGCAGCGTTTGGGGGCCCGGGACTGAAGAGACCCAGTACTTC,CSVWGPGTEETQYF
TRBV7-2,TRBJ2-7,.,.,TGTGCCAGCAGCTTACTGGGCGGGCCTACAGGGCAGTACTTC,CASSLLGGPTGQYF
TRBV11-2,TRBJ2-5,.,.,TGTGCCAGCAGCTTAGCAGGATGGGGGGATCAAGAGACCCAGTACTTC,CASSLAGWGDQETQYF
TRBV15,TRBJ2-5,few,.,TGTGCCACCAGCGCTTTCGATGCTAGCCGAGCAGAGACCCAGTACTTC,CATSAFDASRAETQYF
TRBV6-2/TRBV6-3,TRBJ2-5,few,.,TGTGCCAGCGGACCGGCGGGGGCCCAAGAGACCCAGTACTTC,CASGPAGAQETQYF
TRBV10-3,TRBJ2-1,few,TRBD1,TGTGCCATCAGTGTCGGGCCCCAGGGGCAGGGGGTTCGCAATGAGCAGTTCTTC,CAISVGPQGQGVRNEQFF
TRBV20-1,TRBJ2-7,.,TRBD1,TGCAGTGCTAGTTCCGCAGGGGGCCCGATTCCCAACGAGCAGTACTTC,CSASSAGGPIPNEQYF
TRBV7-2,TRBJ2-7,.,.,TGTGCCAGCAGCTTCCCGTCCGGTACATCCGACGAGCAGTACTTC,CASSFPSGTSDEQYF
TRBV4-3,TRBJ2-5,.,.,TGCGCCAGCAGCCAAGATTTATACGGGGAGACCCAGTACTTC,CASSQDLYGETQYF
TRBV4-2,TRBJ1-2,.,.,TGTGCCAGCAGCCAAGCCCGATATGGCTACACCTTC,CASSQARYGYTF
TRBV7-2,TRBJ1-2,.,.,TGTGCCAGCAGCTTAGGGCGGGGGAGCTATGGCTACACCTTC,CASSLGRGSYGYTF
TRBV29-1,TRBJ2-4,.,.,TGCAGCGTTTCGGGACCCTTAGGATTTGAGCAGTACTTC,CSVSGPLGFEQYF
TRBV2,TRBJ2-2,.,TRBD1,TGTGCCAGCACCACGACAGGGCCGGCCGGGGAGCTGTTTTTT,CASTTTGPAGELFF
TRBV4-2,TRBJ1-5,.,.,TGTGCCAGCAGCCAAGATTCGAGGGCGGGCAATCAGCCCCAGCATTTT,CASSQDSRAGNQPQHF
TRBV29-1,TRBJ2-7,few,.,TGCAGCGTCACGGACCTCTACGAGCAGTACTTC,CSVTDLYEQYF
TRBV12-3/TRBV12-4,TRBJ2-3,.,.,TGTGCCAGCAGTTTAAGGTCCCTAGATACGCAGTATTTT,CASSLRSLDTQYF
TRBV28,TRBJ2-7,.,TRBD1,TGTGCCAGCAGCTTATCCGGGACAGGGGCATCCTACGAGCAGTACTTC,CASSLSGTGASYEQYF
TRBV4-3,TRBJ1-2,.,.,TGCGCCAGCAGCCAATCGAGAGCAAAGGGCTATGGCTACACCTTC,CASSQSRAKGYGYTF
TRBV24-1,TRBJ2-5,.,.,TGTGCCACCAGTGATTTATCACAGGGAGGAAAAAAAGAGACCCAGTACTTC,CATSDLSQGGKKETQYF
TRBV20-1,TRBJ2-7,.,.,TGCAGCGCTTCGTTGCCCCCCGGGGGCCTGGACTACGAGCAGTACTTC,CSASLPPGGLDYEQYF
TRBV12-3/TRBV12-4,TRBJ2-3,.,.,TGTGCCAGCAGTGTGATCACAGATACGCAGTATTTT,CASSVITDTQYF
TRBV12-3/TRBV12-4,TRBJ2-5,few,.,TGTGCCACGTCACAGGTGGAGACCCAGTACTTC,CATSQVETQYF
TRBV6-5,TRBJ1-6,.,.,TGTGCCAGCAGCCCGGGGGCCTATAATTCACCCCTCCACTTT,CASSPGAYNSPLHF
TRBV12-3/TRBV12-4,TRBJ1-2,.,TRBD1,TGTGCCAGCAATAACCGGGACAGCTGGGGCTACACCTTC,CASNNRDSWGYTF
TRBV29-1,TRBJ1-1,.,.,TGCAGTTCGGAGGGGGTCGGGGCGGGAGCTTTCTTT,CSSEGVGAGAFF
TRBV20-1,TRBJ2-7,.,.,TGCAGTGTCGGGGCCCCTGTTACCAATGAGCAGTACTTC,CSVGAPVTNEQYF
TRBV28,TRBJ2-1,.,TRBD2,TGTGCCAGCAGCGCCTGGGGACTAGAGTCTCCCAACGAGCAGTTCTTC,CASSAWGLESPNEQFF
TRBV15,TRBJ2-1,.,.,TGTGCCACCAGCAGAGATCTTCTTGAGCAGTTCTTC,CATSRDLLEQFF
TRBV4-3,TRBJ2-1,few,.,TGCGCCAGCAGCCAAGAAGGGACGTTGAATCAGTTCTTC,CASSQEGTLNQFF